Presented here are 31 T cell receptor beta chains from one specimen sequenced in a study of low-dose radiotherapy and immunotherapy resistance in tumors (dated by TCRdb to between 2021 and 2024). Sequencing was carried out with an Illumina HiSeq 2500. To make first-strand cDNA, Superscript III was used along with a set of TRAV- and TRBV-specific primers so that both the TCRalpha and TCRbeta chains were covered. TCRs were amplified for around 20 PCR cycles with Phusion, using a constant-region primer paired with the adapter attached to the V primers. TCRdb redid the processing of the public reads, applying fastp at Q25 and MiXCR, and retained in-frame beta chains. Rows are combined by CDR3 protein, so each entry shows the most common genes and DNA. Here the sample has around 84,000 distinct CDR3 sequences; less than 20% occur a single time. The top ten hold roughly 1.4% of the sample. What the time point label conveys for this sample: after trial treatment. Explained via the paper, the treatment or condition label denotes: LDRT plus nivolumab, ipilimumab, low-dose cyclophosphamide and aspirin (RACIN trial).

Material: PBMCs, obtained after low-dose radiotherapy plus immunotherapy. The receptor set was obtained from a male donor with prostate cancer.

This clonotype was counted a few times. The CDR3 loop is CASKKRQAREQFF. In nucleotides, the CDR3 is TGTGCCAGCAAAAAAAGGCAGGCGAGGGAGCAGTTCTTC. This chain joins TRBV6-2 or TRBV6-3 and TRBJ2-1; D remains unclear. V was cut by 7 bases and J by 10 bases, with 17 bases left in between. CDR1 is MNHEY, CDR2 SVGEGT, per germline. The CDR3 is made up of 13 amino acids.

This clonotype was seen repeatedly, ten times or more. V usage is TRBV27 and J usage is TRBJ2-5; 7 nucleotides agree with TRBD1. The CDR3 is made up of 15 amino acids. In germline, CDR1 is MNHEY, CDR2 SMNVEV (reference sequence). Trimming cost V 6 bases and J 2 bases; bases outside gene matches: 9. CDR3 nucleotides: TGTGCCAGCAGCTTCTCAGGGGGACGGCAAGAGACCCAGTACTTC. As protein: CASSFSGGRQETQYF.

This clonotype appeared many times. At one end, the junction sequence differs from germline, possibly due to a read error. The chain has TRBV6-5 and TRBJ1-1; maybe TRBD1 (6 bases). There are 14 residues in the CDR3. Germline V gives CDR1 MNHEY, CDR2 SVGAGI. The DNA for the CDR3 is TGTGCCAGCACTTACTCGGGACAGAACACTGAAGCTTTCTTT. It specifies CASTYSGQNTEAFF.

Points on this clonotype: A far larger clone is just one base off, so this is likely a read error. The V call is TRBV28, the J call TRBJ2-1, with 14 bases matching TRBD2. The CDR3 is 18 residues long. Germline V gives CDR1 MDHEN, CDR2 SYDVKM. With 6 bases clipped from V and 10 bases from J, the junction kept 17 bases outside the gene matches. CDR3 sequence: CASSPGLAGGLSSYEQFF. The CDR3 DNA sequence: TGTGCCAGCAGCCCAGGACTAGCGGGAGGCCTTAGCTCCTACGAGCAGTTCTTC.

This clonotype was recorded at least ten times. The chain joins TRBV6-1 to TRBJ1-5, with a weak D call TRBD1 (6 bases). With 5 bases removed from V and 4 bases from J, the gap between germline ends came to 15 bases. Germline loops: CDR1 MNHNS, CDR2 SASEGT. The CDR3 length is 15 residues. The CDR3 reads CASSYPGQLNQPQHF. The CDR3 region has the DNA TGTGCCAGCAGTTACCCGGGACAACTAAATCAGCCCCAGCATTTT.

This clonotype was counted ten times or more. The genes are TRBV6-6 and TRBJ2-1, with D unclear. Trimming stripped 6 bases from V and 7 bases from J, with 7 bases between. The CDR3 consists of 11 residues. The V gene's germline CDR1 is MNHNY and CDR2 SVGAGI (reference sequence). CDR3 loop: CASSEKNEQFF. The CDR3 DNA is TGTGCCAGCAGCGAGAAGAATGAGCAGTTCTTC.

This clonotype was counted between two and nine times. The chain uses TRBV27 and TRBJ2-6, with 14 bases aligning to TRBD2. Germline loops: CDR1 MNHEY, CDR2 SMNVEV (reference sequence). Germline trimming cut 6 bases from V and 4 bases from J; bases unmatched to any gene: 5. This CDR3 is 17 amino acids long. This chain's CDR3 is CASSRTSGGTGANVLTF. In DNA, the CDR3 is TGTGCCAGCAGCAGGACTAGCGGGGGGACAGGGGCCAACGTCCTGACTTTC. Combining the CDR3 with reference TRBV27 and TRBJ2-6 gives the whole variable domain EAQVTQNPRYLITVTGKKLTVTCSQNMNHEYMSWYRQDPGLGLRQIYYSMNVEVTDKGDVPEGYKVSRKEKRNFPLILESPSPNQTSLYFCASSRTSGGTGANVLTFGAGSRLTVL.

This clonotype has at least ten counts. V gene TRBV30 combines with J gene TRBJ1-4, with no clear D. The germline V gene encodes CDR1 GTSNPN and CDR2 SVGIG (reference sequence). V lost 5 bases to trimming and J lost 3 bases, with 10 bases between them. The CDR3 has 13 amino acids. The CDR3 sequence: CAWGDWANEKLFF. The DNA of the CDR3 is TGTGCCTGGGGGGATTGGGCTAATGAAAAACTGTTTTTT.

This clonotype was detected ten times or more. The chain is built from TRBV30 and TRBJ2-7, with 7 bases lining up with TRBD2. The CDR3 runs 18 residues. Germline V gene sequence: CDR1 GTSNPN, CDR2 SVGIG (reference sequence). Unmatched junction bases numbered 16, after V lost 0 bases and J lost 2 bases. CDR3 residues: CAWSVTRVFGRGTYEQYF. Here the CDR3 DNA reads TGTGCCTGGAGTGTAACACGGGTGTTTGGGAGGGGTACCTACGAGCAGTACTTC.

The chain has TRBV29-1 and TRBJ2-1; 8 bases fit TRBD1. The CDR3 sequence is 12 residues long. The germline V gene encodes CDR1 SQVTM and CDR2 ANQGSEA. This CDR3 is CSPRTGLNEQFF. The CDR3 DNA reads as TGCAGTCCTAGGACAGGGCTCAATGAGCAGTTCTTC.

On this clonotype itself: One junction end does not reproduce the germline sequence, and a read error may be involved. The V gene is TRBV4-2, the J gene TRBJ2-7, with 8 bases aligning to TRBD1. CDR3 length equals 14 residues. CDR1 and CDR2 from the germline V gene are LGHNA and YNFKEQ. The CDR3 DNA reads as TGTGCCACCAGCGCTTTAGGACAGGGCTACGAGCAGTACTTC. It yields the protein CATSALGQGYEQYF.

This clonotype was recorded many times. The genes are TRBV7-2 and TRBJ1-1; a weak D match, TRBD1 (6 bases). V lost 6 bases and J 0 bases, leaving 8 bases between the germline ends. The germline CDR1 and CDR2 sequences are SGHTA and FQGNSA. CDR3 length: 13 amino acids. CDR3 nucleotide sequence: TGTGCCAGCAGACGACAGGTGAACACTGAAGCTTTCTTT. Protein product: CASRRQVNTEAFF.

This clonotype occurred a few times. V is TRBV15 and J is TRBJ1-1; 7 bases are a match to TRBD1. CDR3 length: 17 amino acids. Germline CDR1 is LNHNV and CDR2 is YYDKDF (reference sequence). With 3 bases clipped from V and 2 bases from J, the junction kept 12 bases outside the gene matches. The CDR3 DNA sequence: TGTGCCACCAGCAGTTATGGGCAGGGGGGGGGAAACACTGAAGCTTTCTTT. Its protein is CATSSYGQGGGNTEAFF.

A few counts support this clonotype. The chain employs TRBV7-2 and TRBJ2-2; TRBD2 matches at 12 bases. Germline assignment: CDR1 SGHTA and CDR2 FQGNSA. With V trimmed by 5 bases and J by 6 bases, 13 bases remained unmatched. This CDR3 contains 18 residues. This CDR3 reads CASSRDTSSGRAAGELFF. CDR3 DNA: TGTGCCAGCAGCCGGGACACATCTAGCGGGAGGGCGGCCGGGGAGCTGTTTTTT.

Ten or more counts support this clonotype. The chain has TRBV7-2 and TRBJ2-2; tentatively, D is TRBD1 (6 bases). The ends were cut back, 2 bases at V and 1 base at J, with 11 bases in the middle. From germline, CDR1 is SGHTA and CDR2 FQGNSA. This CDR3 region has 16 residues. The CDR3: CASSLSLQGNTGELFF. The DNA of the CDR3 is TGTGCCAGCAGCTTATCGTTACAGGGGAACACCGGGGAGCTGTTTTTT.

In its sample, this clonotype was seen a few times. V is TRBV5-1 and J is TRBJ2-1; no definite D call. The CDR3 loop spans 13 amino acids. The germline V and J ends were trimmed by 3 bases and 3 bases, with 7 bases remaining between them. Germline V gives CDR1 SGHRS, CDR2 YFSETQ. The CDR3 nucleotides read TGCGCCAGCAGCTCGCAAGTCTACAATGAGCAGTTCTTC. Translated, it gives CASSSQVYNEQFF.

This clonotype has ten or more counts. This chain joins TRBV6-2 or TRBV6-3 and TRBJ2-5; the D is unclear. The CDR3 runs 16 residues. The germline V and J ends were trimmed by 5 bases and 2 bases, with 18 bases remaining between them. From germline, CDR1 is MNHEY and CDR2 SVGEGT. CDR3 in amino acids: CASSQSHRRSQETQYF. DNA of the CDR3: TGTGCCAGCAGTCAATCCCATCGACGGAGTCAAGAGACCCAGTACTTC.

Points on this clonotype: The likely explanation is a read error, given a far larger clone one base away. In DNA form, the CDR3 reads TGTGCCAGCAGCCGGACTGCCGCAGGCAATGAGCAGTTCTTC. It translates to CASSRTAAGNEQFF. The V gene is TRBV12-3 or TRBV12-4, the J gene TRBJ2-1; D perhaps matches TRBD2 (5 bases). Trimming removed 6 bases at V and 6 bases at J, with 15 bases between. This CDR3 region has 14 residues.

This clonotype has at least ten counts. CDR3 residues: CSVVQATDTQYF. CDR3 coding DNA: TGCAGCGTTGTACAGGCCACAGATACGCAGTATTTT. The J gene is TRBJ2-3, the V gene TRBV29-1; D is possibly TRBD1 (5 bases). Trimming cost V 4 bases and J 2 bases, with 7 bases left between them. Per germline, CDR1 SQVTM and CDR2 ANQGSEA. CDR3 length: 12 amino acids.

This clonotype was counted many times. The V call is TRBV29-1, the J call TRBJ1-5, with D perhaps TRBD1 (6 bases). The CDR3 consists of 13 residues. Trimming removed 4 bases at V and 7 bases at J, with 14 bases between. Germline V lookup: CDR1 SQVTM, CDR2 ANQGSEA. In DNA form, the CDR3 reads TGCAGCGTTGCTGAAACAGGGTTGCAGCCCCAGCATTTT. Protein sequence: CSVAETGLQPQHF.

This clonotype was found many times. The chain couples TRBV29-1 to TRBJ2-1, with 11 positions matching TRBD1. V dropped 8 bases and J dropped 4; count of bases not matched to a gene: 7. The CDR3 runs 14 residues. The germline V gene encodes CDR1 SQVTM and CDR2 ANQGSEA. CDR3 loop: CSIGGTGGYNEQFF. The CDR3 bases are TGCAGCATCGGCGGGACAGGGGGTTACAATGAGCAGTTCTTC.

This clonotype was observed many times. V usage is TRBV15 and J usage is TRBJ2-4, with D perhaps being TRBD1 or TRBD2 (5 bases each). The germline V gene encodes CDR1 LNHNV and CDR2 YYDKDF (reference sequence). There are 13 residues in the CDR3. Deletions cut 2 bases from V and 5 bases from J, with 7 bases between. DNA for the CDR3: TGTGCCACCAGCAGAACGGGACAAAACATTCAGTACTTC. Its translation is CATSRTGQNIQYF.

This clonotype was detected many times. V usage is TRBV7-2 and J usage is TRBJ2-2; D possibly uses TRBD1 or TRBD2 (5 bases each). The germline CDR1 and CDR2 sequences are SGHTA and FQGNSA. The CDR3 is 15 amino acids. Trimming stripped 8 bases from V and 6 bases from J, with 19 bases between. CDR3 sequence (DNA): TGTGCCAGCTCCGGACGGGGCTCAAGTCCCGGGGAGCTGTTTTTT. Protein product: CASSGRGSSPGELFF.

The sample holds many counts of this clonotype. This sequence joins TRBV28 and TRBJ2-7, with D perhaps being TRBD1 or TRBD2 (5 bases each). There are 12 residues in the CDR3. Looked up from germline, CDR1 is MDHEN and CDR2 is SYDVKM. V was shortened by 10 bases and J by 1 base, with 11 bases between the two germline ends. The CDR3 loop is CATGTASYEQYF. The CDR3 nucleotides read TGTGCCACCGGGACGGCTTCCTACGAGCAGTACTTC.

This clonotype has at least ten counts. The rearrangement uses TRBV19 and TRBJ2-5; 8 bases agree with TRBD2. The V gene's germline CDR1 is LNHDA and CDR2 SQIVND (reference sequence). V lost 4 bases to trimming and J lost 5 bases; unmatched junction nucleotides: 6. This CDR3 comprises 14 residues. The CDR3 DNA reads TGTGCCAGTAGTAAAGCGGGAGTTGGTGAGACCCAGTACTTC. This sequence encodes CASSKAGVGETQYF.

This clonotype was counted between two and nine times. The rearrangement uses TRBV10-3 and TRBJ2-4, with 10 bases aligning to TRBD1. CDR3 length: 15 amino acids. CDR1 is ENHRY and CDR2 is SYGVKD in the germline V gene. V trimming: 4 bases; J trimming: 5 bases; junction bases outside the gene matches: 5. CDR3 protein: CAISADRGRENIQYF. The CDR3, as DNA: TGTGCCATCAGTGCTGACAGGGGGCGGGAAAACATTCAGTACTTC.

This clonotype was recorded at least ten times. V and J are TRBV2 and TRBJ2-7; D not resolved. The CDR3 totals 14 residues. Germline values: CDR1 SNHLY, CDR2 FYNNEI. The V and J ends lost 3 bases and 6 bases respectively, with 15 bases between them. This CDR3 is CASSDNPLLGEQYF. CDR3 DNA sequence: TGTGCCAGCAGTGATAATCCCCTCCTGGGCGAGCAGTACTTC.

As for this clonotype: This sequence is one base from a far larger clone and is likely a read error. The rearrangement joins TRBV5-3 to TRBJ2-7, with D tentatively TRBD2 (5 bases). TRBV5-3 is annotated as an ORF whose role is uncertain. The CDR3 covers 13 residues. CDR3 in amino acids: CASSLVGGFEQYF. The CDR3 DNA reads TGTGCCAGCAGCTTGGTTGGAGGCTTCGAGCAGTACTTC.

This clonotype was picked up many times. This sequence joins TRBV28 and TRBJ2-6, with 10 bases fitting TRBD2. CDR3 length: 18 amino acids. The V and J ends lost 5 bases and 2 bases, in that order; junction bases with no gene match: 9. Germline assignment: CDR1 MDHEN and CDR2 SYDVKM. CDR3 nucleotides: TGTGCCAGCAGTACCCCAGCGGGAGGGCCTCCTGGGGCCAACGTCCTGACTTTC. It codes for CASSTPAGGPPGANVLTF.

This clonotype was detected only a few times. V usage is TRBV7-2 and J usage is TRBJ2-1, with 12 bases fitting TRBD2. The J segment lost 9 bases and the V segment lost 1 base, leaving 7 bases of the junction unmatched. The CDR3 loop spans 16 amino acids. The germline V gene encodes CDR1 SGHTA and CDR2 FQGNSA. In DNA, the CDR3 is TGTGCCAGCAGCTTAGGCCTAGCGGGAGGGCCAGGTGAGCAGTTCTTC. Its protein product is CASSLGLAGGPGEQFF.

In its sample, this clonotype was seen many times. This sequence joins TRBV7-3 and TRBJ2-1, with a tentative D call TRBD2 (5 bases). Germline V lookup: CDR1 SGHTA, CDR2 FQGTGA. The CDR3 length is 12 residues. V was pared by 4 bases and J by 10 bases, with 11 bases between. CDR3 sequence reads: CASSSLGREQFF. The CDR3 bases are TGTGCCAGCAGCTCACTAGGCCGGGAGCAGTTCTTC.